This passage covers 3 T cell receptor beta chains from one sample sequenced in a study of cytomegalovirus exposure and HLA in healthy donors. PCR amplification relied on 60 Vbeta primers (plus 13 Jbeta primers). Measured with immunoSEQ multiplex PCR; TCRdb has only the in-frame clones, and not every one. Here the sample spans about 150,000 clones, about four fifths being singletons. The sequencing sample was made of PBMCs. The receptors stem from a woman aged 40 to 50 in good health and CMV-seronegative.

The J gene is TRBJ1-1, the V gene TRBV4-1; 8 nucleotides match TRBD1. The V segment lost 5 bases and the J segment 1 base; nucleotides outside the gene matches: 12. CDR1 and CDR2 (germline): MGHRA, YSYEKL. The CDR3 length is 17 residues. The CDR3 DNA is TGCGCCAGCAGCATCCGCGGACAGGGAATAAAGAACACTGAAGCTTTCTTT. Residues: CASSIRGQGIKNTEAFF.

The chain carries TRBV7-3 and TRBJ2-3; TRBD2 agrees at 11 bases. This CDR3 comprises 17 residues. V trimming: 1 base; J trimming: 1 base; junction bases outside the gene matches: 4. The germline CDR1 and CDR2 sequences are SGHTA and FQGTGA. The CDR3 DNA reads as TGTGCCAGCAGCTTAATGGCACTAGCGGGGGGCACAGATACGCAGTATTTT. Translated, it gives CASSLMALAGGTDTQYF.

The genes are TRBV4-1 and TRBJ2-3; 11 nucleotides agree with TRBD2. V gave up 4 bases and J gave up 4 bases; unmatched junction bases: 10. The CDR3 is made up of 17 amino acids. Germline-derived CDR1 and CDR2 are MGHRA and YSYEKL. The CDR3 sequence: CASSRSSTSGVADTQYF. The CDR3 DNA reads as TGCGCCAGCAGCCGCTCCTCGACTAGCGGGGTTGCAGATACGCAGTATTTT.